The 20 T cell receptor beta chains below were found in one sample sequenced in a study of immune evolution from preneoplasia to lung adenocarcinoma. Profiled with immunoSEQ multiplex PCR; TCRdb holds only in-frame clones, not every one. The sample records some 21,000 clones, about 80% being singletons. Sequenced: FFPE invasive lung adenocarcinoma tissue. The receptors stem from a person between 55 and 69 years old with lung adenocarcinoma.

The J gene is TRBJ2-7, the V gene TRBV6-1; TRBD2 aligns across 10 bases. This CDR3 is 15 amino acids long. Germline trimming cut 1 base from V and 6 bases from J; bases unmatched to any gene: 6. Germline-derived CDR1 and CDR2 are MNHNS and SASEGT. CDR3 region: CASSEEVAGGGEQYF. As DNA, the CDR3 is TGTGCCAGCAGTGAAGAGGTAGCGGGAGGTGGCGAGCAGTACTTC.

The chain carries TRBV27 and TRBJ2-1; no reliable D call. This CDR3 is 13 amino acids long. Germline V gene sequence: CDR1 MNHEY, CDR2 SMNVEV (reference sequence). Trimming shortened V by 5 bases and J by 10 bases, and 15 bases separated the two germline ends. CDR3 loop: CASSPQWGKEQFF. The CDR3 DNA sequence: TGTGCCAGCAGTCCCCAGTGGGGTAAAGAGCAGTTCTTC.

The chain has TRBV4-1 and TRBJ2-1, with 7 bases fitting TRBD1. The CDR3 runs to 14 residues. J was trimmed by 1 base and V by 4 bases; bases with no gene match: 1. Germline loops: CDR1 MGHRA, CDR2 YSYEKL. The CDR3 here is CASSPQGSYNEQFF. Written as DNA, the CDR3 is TGCGCCAGCAGCCCACAGGGGTCCTACAATGAGCAGTTCTTC.

The chain has TRBV5-1 and TRBJ1-1; D is ambiguous. Germline V gene data show CDR1 as SGHRS and CDR2 as YFSETQ. V lost 1 base and J lost 5, with 18 bases in between. The CDR3 runs to 16 residues. The CDR3: CASSLKGTGLGTEAFF. The CDR3 DNA follows: TGCGCCAGCAGCTTGAAGGGTACGGGCTTAGGGACTGAAGCTTTCTTT.

This clone came up a few times. The V and J genes are TRBV29-1 and TRBJ2-3; D gene ambiguous. The CDR3 is 12 amino acids. The V and J ends lost 6 bases and 1 base respectively, with 8 bases between them. CDR1 and CDR2 (germline): SQVTM, ANQGSEA. As DNA, the CDR3 is TGCAGCGTGGGCAGAGGCACAGATACGCAGTATTTT. It codes for CSVGRGTDTQYF.

This chain links TRBV19 with TRBJ1-2, with D hard to call. The V end was cut by 3 bases, the J end by 4 bases, with 15 bases between. Germline CDR1 is LNHDA and CDR2 is SQIVND (reference sequence). There are 15 residues in the CDR3. The CDR3 sequence is CASSIGRLQPYGYTF. As DNA, the CDR3 is TGTGCCAGTAGTATCGGGCGACTTCAGCCCTATGGCTACACCTTC.

The chain combines TRBV29-1 with TRBJ2-1; 8 positions match TRBD1. V was pared by 7 bases and J by 4 bases, with 6 bases of the junction left unmatched. Germline-derived CDR1 and CDR2 are SQVTM and ANQGSEA. This CDR3 spans 13 amino acids. CDR3 sequence reads: CSAGTGTYNEQFF. In DNA, the CDR3 is TGCAGCGCCGGGACAGGAACTTACAATGAGCAGTTCTTC.

This chain connects TRBV2 to TRBJ2-7, with D unclear. Trimming stripped 5 bases from V and 6 bases from J, with 8 bases between. In germline, CDR1 is SNHLY, CDR2 FYNNEI. The CDR3 extends over 11 amino acids. The CDR3 protein is CASSFRVEQYF. The CDR3 DNA sequence: TGTGCCAGCAGTTTTCGGGTCGAGCAGTACTTC. Full variable domain (missing parts from reference TRBV2 and TRBJ2-7): EPEVTQTPSHQVTQMGQEVILRCVPISNHLYFYWYRQILGQKVEFLVSFYNNEISEKSEIFDDQFSVERPDGSNFTLKIRSTKLEDSAMYFCASSFRVEQYFGPGTRLTVT.

This chain joins TRBV28 and TRBJ2-3; D unclear. This CDR3 is built from 13 residues. V gave up 6 bases and J gave up 5 bases, with 12 bases separating them. Germline-derived CDR1 and CDR2 are MDHEN and SYDVKM. The DNA of the CDR3 is TGTGCCAGCAGCCGCCGGGCCCTAGATACGCAGTATTTT. Translating gives CASSRRALDTQYF.

This clone has just one count. The rearrangement uses TRBV6-6 and TRBJ1-5; D is unclear. Trimming stripped 0 bases from V and 6 bases from J, with 6 bases between. The CDR3 totals 13 residues. The germline gives CDR1 MNHNY, CDR2 SVGAGI (reference sequence). The CDR3 DNA reads as TGTGCCAGCAGTTACTCTGCGGGTCAGCCCCAGCATTTT. Translated, it gives CASSYSAGQPQHF.

The rearrangement uses TRBV25-1 and TRBJ2-7; TRBD1 agrees at 11 bases. The CDR3 covers 14 residues. The germline CDR1 and CDR2 sequences are MGHDK and SYGVNS. V lost 7 bases to trimming and J lost 3 bases; unmatched junction nucleotides: 5. The CDR3 region has the DNA TGTGCCAGCACTAGAGGGACAGGGGGCTACGAGCAGTACTTC. Its protein product is CASTRGTGGYEQYF.

This chain uses TRBV7-8 with TRBJ1-2; TRBD1 matches at 7 bases. After removal of 1 base from V and 0 bases from J, the junction contained 5 bases not matched to a gene. The germline V gene has CDR1 SGHVS and CDR2 FQNEAQ. CDR3 length: 16 residues. Written as DNA, the CDR3 is TGTGCCAGCAGCTTAGGAAGGGGGCTAACTAACTATGGCTACACCTTC. Protein product: CASSLGRGLTNYGYTF. Full variable domain (remainder filled in from reference TRBV7-8 and TRBJ1-2): GAGVSQSPRYKVAKRGQDVALRCDPISGHVSLFWYQQALGQGPEFLTYFQNEAQLDKSGLPSDRFFAERPEGSVSTLKIQRTQQEDSAVYLCASSLGRGLTNYGYTFGSGTRLTVV.

V is TRBV14 and J is TRBJ2-7; D tentatively fits TRBD1 or TRBD2 (5 bases each). CDR3 size: 12 residues. V lost 1 base, J lost 8 bases, and 9 bases lay in between. Germline-derived CDR1 and CDR2 are SGHDN and FVKESK. CDR3 DNA: TGTGCCAGCAGCCAAGTCTCGGGACAGCAGTACTTC. Its protein is CASSQVSGQQYF.

The chain recombines TRBV19 with TRBJ2-2; D gene uncertain. The germline gives CDR1 LNHDA, CDR2 SQIVND (reference sequence). Trimming cost V 6 bases and J 9 bases, with 14 bases left between them. CDR3 length: 13 amino acids. In DNA form, the CDR3 reads TGTGCCAGTAGAGTTACCCGGACCCGGGAGCTGTTTTTT. Translated, it gives CASRVTRTRELFF. Complete variable domain (other parts from reference TRBV19 and TRBJ2-2): DGGITQSPKYLFRKEGQNVTLSCEQNLNHDAMYWYRQDPGQGLRLIYYSQIVNDFQKGDIAEGYSVSREKKESFPLTVTSAQKNPTAFYLCASRVTRTRELFFGEGSRLTVL.

This chain connects TRBV11-2 to TRBJ1-1; D not certain. V lost 2 bases and J 2 bases, leaving 3 bases between the germline ends. The germline V gene encodes CDR1 SGHAT and CDR2 FQNNGV. The CDR3 runs to 12 residues. CDR3 amino acids: CASSLSNTEAFF. CDR3 DNA: TGTGCCAGCAGCTTAAGTAACACTGAAGCTTTCTTT.

The chain carries TRBV19 and TRBJ1-5, with 7 bases that match TRBD1. V lost 7 bases and J lost 4; bases outside the gene matches: 13. From germline, CDR1 is LNHDA and CDR2 SQIVND (reference sequence). CDR3 length: 16 residues. CDR3 in DNA: TGTGCCAGTACCTACCAAGGGGGGACAGCTAATCAGCCCCAGCATTTT. It specifies CASTYQGGTANQPQHF.

This clone was seen once. V and J are TRBV5-1 and TRBJ2-1; 11 bases align to TRBD2. Germline CDR1 is SGHRS and CDR2 is YFSETQ. The trim removed 4 bases at V and 0 bases at J, leaving 0 bases unmatched. This CDR3 has 15 amino acids. CDR3 loop: CASSTSGSSYNEQFF. The CDR3 bases are TGCGCCAGCAGCACTAGCGGGAGCTCCTACAATGAGCAGTTCTTC. The entire variable domain, with the rest obtained from reference TRBV5-1 and TRBJ2-1, is as follows: KAGVTQTPRYLIKTRGQQVTLSCSPISGHRSVSWYQQTPGQGLQFLFEYFSETQRNKGNFPGRFSGRQFSNSRSEMNVSTLELGDSALYLCASSTSGSSYNEQFFGPGTRLTVL.

V and J are TRBV30 and TRBJ2-1; tentatively, D is TRBD1 (5 bases). The CDR3 sequence is 15 residues long. CDR1 and CDR2 from the germline V gene are GTSNPN and SVGIG (reference sequence). The V gene lost 3 bases and the J gene lost 3 bases, with 15 bases spanning the gap. CDR3: CAWRRGDRDYNEQFF. CDR3 nucleotide sequence: TGTGCCTGGAGAAGGGGTGACCGAGACTACAATGAGCAGTTCTTC.

This clone came up a few times. Other DNA sequences within the sample encode an identical CDR3. This chain's CDR3 is CASSRDRENEQFF. The CDR3 DNA reads TGTGCCAGCAGTCGGGACAGGGAAAATGAGCAGTTCTTC. V and J are TRBV2 and TRBJ2-1; TRBD1 agrees at 9 bases. This CDR3 comprises 13 residues. The V gene end was trimmed by 5 bases and the J gene end by 7 bases; junction bases not matched to a gene: 3. Germline assignment: CDR1 SNHLY and CDR2 FYNNEI.

The gene calls are TRBV7-6 and TRBJ1-1; D not certain. Trimming took off 5 bases at V and 0 bases at J, with 7 bases between the two ends. The CDR3 runs to 13 residues. The germline CDR1 and CDR2 sequences are SGHVS and FNYEAQ. The CDR3 DNA follows: TGTGCCAGCAGCCAGGAGATGAACACTGAAGCTTTCTTT. This translates into CASSQEMNTEAFF.